The source of this T cell receptor (beta chain) is a study of shared clonotypes between healthy human individuals. Study-wide points: What limited the represented genetic and exposure-history diversity was the small number of donors. Apart from blood, nothing was sampled; tissue repertoires likely differ.

Ten immunoSEQ deep assay plates were used to sequence unsorted PBMC DNA. Original methodology: ImmunoSEQ gave junction-only sequences without quality scores, so filtering differed. Libraries were prepared by immunoSEQ multiplex PCR; TCRdb keeps only in-frame clonotypes and omits some of them. D and trimming come from the DNA, and the V and J calls and clone size come from that table. The sample yields fewer than 600,000 clones, about 76% seen once. This clone was picked up a small number of times. Its antigen is currently unknown. The CDR3 consists of 16 residues. V lost 2 bases and J lost 0, with 12 bases in between. The germline V gene encodes CDR1 SGHTA and CDR2 FQGTGA.

This clonotype was obtained from a woman aged 40 to 50 in good health. Some clones in this sample may be carry-over from other donors' samples. The sample consisted of PBMCs. The chain employs TRBV7-3 and TRBJ2-3, with D perhaps TRBD1 (5 bases). CDR3 protein: CASSLGAPPSTDTQYF. The CDR3 DNA follows: TGTGCCAGCAGCTTAGGGGCCCCCCCCAGCACAGATACGCAGTATTTT.